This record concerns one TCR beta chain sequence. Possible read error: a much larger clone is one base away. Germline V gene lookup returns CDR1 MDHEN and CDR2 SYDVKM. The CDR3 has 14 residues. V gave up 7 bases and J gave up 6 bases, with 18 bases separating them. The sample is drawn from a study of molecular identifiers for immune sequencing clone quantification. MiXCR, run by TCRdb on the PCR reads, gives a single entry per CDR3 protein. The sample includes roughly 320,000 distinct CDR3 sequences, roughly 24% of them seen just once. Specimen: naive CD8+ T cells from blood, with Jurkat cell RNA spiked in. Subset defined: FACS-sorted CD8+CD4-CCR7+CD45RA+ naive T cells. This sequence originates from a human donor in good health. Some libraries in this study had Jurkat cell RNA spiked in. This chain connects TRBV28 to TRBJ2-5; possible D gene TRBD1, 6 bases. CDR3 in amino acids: CASNSPQQGKTQYF. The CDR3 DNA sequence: TGTGCCAGCAACTCACCACAACAGGGAAAGACCCAGTACTTC. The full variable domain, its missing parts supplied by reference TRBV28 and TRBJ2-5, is DVKVTQSSRYLVKRTGEKVFLECVQDMDHENMFWYRQDPGLGLRLIYFSYDVKMKEKGDIPEGYSVSREKKERFSLILESASTNQTSMYLCASNSPQQGKTQYFGPGTRLLVL.